One sample yielded the 16 T cell receptor beta chains listed below, sequenced in a study of blood T cells in healthy people across ages. The authors ran a second PCR of about 7 to 11 cycles using a sample-barcoded 5' primer and a J-beta primer mix. Via MiXCR, TCRdb re-called the 5' RACE reads, giving one row per CDR3 protein. The sample includes fewer than 1.5 million distinct CDR3 sequences, 42% of them seen just once. What was sequenced was blood. These receptors all come from a woman between 18 and 30 years old in good health.

V and J are TRBV6-5 and TRBJ1-2, with a tentative D call TRBD1 (6 bases). Germline V lookup: CDR1 MNHEY, CDR2 SVGAGI. The CDR3 loop spans 15 amino acids. Trimming removed 5 bases at V and 2 bases at J, with 15 bases between. As DNA, the CDR3 is TGTGCCAGCAGTATCGCACAGGGCAGGAACTATGGCTACACCTTC. It translates to CASSIAQGRNYGYTF.

The chain couples TRBV4-1 to TRBJ1-1; D may be TRBD1 (5 bases). Per the germline V gene, CDR1 is MGHRA and CDR2 is YSYEKL. This CDR3 is 14 amino acids long. V was clipped by 6 bases and J by 3 bases, with 14 bases between them. CDR3: CASRRGDRDTEAFF. The CDR3 region has the DNA TGCGCCAGCAGAAGAGGGGACCGGGACACTGAAGCTTTCTTT.

This clonotype was detected a few times. The chain is built from TRBV7-9 and TRBJ2-1, with a tentative D call TRBD1 (6 bases). V dropped 8 bases and J dropped 13 bases, with 12 bases sitting between them. The CDR3 is 10 residues long. Per the germline V gene, CDR1 is SEHNR and CDR2 is FQNEAQ (reference sequence). CDR3: CASGTGSQFF. The DNA for the CDR3 is TGTGCCAGCGGAACAGGGAGCCAGTTCTTC.

This clonotype was counted only a few times. The rearrangement joins TRBV6-1 to TRBJ2-3; TRBD2 agrees at 9 bases. Germline V CDR1 and CDR2: MNHNS, SASEGT. The CDR3 contains 17 residues. V trimming: 6 bases; J trimming: 2 bases; junction bases outside the gene matches: 12. This CDR3 is CASRKRSLAGNTDTQYF. Here the CDR3 DNA reads TGTGCCAGCAGGAAAAGGAGTCTAGCGGGGAACACAGATACGCAGTATTTT.

The V call is TRBV12-3 or TRBV12-4, the J call TRBJ2-7; D not certain. With 0 bases removed from V and 1 base from J, the gap between germline ends came to 4 bases. The CDR3 covers 13 residues. As DNA, the CDR3 is TGTGCCAGCAGTTTAGCGTATTCCTACGAGCAGTACTTC. Translating it yields CASSLAYSYEQYF.

This clonotype was picked up one time. The rearrangement links TRBV7-8 to TRBJ2-2; D gene unclear. Germline-derived CDR1 and CDR2 are SGHVS and FQNEAQ. This CDR3 has 16 amino acids. Trimming stripped 5 bases from V and 4 bases from J, with 17 bases between. CDR3 DNA sequence: TGTGCCAGCAGCGTACCAACCGGGCCTCTCACCGGGGAGCTGTTTTTT. This translates into CASSVPTGPLTGELFF.

V usage is TRBV27 and J usage is TRBJ2-4; 7 nucleotides line up with TRBD2. The J call may be faulty, since TRBJ2-7 better matches the DNA end. Looked up from germline, CDR1 is MNHEY and CDR2 is SMNVEV (reference sequence). The CDR3 contains 13 residues. CDR3 in amino acids: CASRESSGYEQYF. Written as DNA, the CDR3 is TGTGCCAGCAGAGAGTCTAGCGGCTACGAGCAGTACTTC.

The genes are TRBV30 and TRBJ2-3; 9 nucleotides match TRBD2. V was clipped by 4 bases and J by 2 bases; unmatched bases: 4. The length of the CDR3 is 14 residues. Germline CDR1 reads GTSNPN; CDR2 reads SVGIG (reference sequence). The CDR3 loop reads CAWIAGGFTDTQYF. CDR3 in DNA: TGTGCCTGGATTGCGGGGGGGTTCACAGATACGCAGTATTTT.

The sample holds a few counts of this clonotype. V usage is TRBV7-2 and J usage is TRBJ1-5, with TRBD1 as a possible D gene (5 bases). Germline assignment: CDR1 SGHTA and CDR2 FQGNSA. The CDR3 totals 15 residues. V shed 4 bases and J shed 0 bases, with 10 bases lying between them. The CDR3, as DNA: TGTGCCAGCAGCTCAAAGGGGTTTAGCAATCAGCCCCAGCATTTT. This encodes CASSSKGFSNQPQHF.

The gene calls are TRBV15 and TRBJ2-1; D remains ambiguous. This CDR3 is built from 19 residues. The V gene's germline CDR1 is LNHNV and CDR2 YYDKDF (reference sequence). The ends were cut back, 0 bases at V and 0 bases at J, with 18 bases in the middle. The CDR3, as DNA: TGTGCCACCAGCAGAGAGGGTAAAGCGTCGGTACTCTCCTACAATGAGCAGTTCTTC. Its translation is CATSREGKASVLSYNEQFF.

This clonotype appeared a few times. This sequence joins TRBV4-2 and TRBJ2-2, with a possible D match to TRBD2 (5 bases). This CDR3 contains 16 residues. Germline values: CDR1 LGHNA, CDR2 YNFKEQ. V lost 0 bases and J lost 4, with 12 bases in between. The chain's CDR3 is CASSQEYRGRTGELFF. CDR3 bases: TGTGCCAGCAGCCAAGAGTATAGAGGGCGCACCGGGGAGCTGTTTTTT.

The chain uses TRBV20-1 and TRBJ2-1; D uncertain. Germline V gene lookup returns CDR1 DFQATT and CDR2 SNEGSKA (reference sequence). V was clipped by 3 bases and J by 3 bases, with 6 bases between them. CDR3 length: 12 residues. CDR3 protein: CSASTLYNEQFF. CDR3 DNA sequence: TGCAGTGCTAGCACCCTCTACAATGAGCAGTTCTTC.

The V call is TRBV29-1, the J call TRBJ2-3, with D possibly being TRBD2 (6 bases). CDR3 length equals 15 residues. Germline V CDR1 and CDR2: SQVTM, ANQGSEA. V dropped 0 bases and J dropped 3 bases, with 13 bases sitting between them. CDR3 protein: CSVEDGGHRTDTQYF. The CDR3 coding sequence is TGCAGCGTTGAAGATGGAGGGCATCGAACAGATACGCAGTATTTT.

DNA for the CDR3: TGTGCCAGCAGTTATCAGGGGGCGTACGAGCAGTACTTC. It yields the protein CASSYQGAYEQYF. The genes are TRBV6-5 and TRBJ2-4; 8 bases fit TRBD1. The tail of the sequence fits TRBJ2-7 better, so the J call may be wrong. The CDR3 runs 13 residues. The germline CDR1 and CDR2 sequences are MNHEY and SVGAGI.

Of note for this clonotype: One junction end does not reproduce the germline sequence, and a read error may be involved. This chain joins TRBV6-6 and TRBJ2-5, with D perhaps matching TRBD1 (6 bases). This CDR3 region has 15 residues. The germline V gene has CDR1 MNHNY and CDR2 SVGAGI (reference sequence). CDR3 DNA: TGTGTCAGCAGTTCCTGGGACACCCTGGGGGAGACCCAGTACTTC. Its protein product is CVSSSWDTLGETQYF.

This chain links TRBV6-5 with TRBJ2-1; no clear D. The CDR3 is 12 residues long. The V gene lost 7 bases and the J gene lost 10 bases, with 14 bases spanning the gap. Germline V gene lookup returns CDR1 MNHEY and CDR2 SVGAGI. The CDR3 protein is CASNRIGSEQFF. The CDR3 nucleotides are TGTGCCAGCAACCGAATTGGGTCCGAGCAGTTCTTC.